Described below is a single T cell receptor beta chain sequence and its context. Its antigen is as yet unknown. The sample originates from a study of cytomegalovirus exposure and HLA in healthy donors. The PCR used 60 Vbeta and 13 Jbeta primers. Libraries were prepared by immunoSEQ multiplex PCR; TCRdb keeps only in-frame clonotypes and omits some of them. The repertoire has around 150,000 clones, nearly 80% of them found once; the top ten carry 0.85% to 1%. Study-wide results and limits: Testing in vitro showed three CMV-associated chains specific for CMV antigens. Later analysis indicated greater clonal expansion among HLA-associated TCR beta chains than among equally common other chains. For TCR beta chains, V- and J-gene trimming was later linked to a missense DCLRE1C variant.

Trimming at V came to 4 bases and at J to 3 bases, leaving 6 bases not matched to a gene. Germline V gene sequence: CDR1 MDHEN, CDR2 SYDVKM. CDR3 length: 14 amino acids. The chain recombines TRBV28 with TRBJ2-7, with 7 bases identical to TRBD1. Source material: PBMCs. This TCR came from a woman in her fifties or sixties in good health and CMV-seropositive. In DNA form, the CDR3 reads TGTGCCAGCAGTTACAGGGGAAAATTCTACGAGCAGTACTTC. Amino acid sequence: CASSYRGKFYEQYF.